The entry below describes one T cell receptor beta chain. The data derive from a study of identical twins. The V gene lost 5 bases and the J gene lost 7 bases, with 15 bases spanning the gap. The CDR3 is made up of 14 amino acids. Germline V CDR1 and CDR2: SGHTA, FQGNSA. TCRdb analysed the 5' RACE reads with MiXCR anew, one entry per CDR3 protein. The data contain hundreds of thousands of distinct CDR3 sequences, 11% to 15% of them singletons. Sequenced material: memory (CD45RO+) T cells sorted from blood. V usage is TRBV7-2 and J usage is TRBJ2-1; D call uncertain. The TCR comes from a woman under 30 in good health. The DNA for the CDR3 is TGTGCCAGCAGCCTGAGGCGATCTCTTAATGAGCAGTTCTTC. It is translated as CASSLRRSLNEQFF.